These 18 T cell receptor beta chains were all obtained from the same sample, sequenced in a study of T cell repertoires in cytomegalovirus infection. The antigens of these receptors remain unknown. TCRdb recomputed calls from the reads with MiXCR, one row per CDR3 protein. The sample has about 920,000 distinct CDR3 sequences, 31% seen once. The specimen was cultured CD8+ T cells from PBMCs, collected from culture after CMV antigen stimulation. The receptors here all came from a human donor in good health (CMV status not recorded). Some clones in this sample may be carry-over from other donors' samples.

This clonotype has more than one count but fewer than ten. The genes are TRBV27 and TRBJ2-3, with 12 nucleotides matching TRBD2. The CDR3 length is 15 residues. J lost 4 bases, V lost 3 bases, and 2 bases had no gene match. Germline V gene lookup returns CDR1 MNHEY and CDR2 SMNVEV (reference sequence). Here the CDR3 reads CASSLSSGGADTQYF. The CDR3 DNA follows: TGTGCCAGCAGTTTGTCTAGCGGGGGGGCAGATACGCAGTATTTT.

This clonotype appeared once. This chain links TRBV7-6 with TRBJ2-7; the D gene is possibly TRBD1 (7 bases). V gave up 5 bases and J gave up 7 bases, with 18 bases separating them. This CDR3 is built from 14 residues. CDR1 and CDR2 (germline): SGHVS, FNYEAQ. CDR3 loop: CASSRAGRGREQYF. The DNA of the CDR3 is TGTGCCAGCAGCCGGGCGGGCAGGGGGAGGGAGCAGTACTTC.

A single count supports this clonotype. One junction end disagrees with the germline gene, perhaps due to a read error. The V call is TRBV7-6, the J call TRBJ2-7; D is possibly TRBD1 (6 bases). There are 15 residues in the CDR3. CDR1 is SGHVS and CDR2 is FNYEAQ in the germline V gene. DNA of the CDR3: TGTGCCAGCAGCCCCCCCCCGGCAGGGGCCCACGATCAGTACTTC. It specifies CASSPPPAGAHDQYF.

CDR3 residues: CATGGDWNEQFF. The CDR3, as DNA: TGTGCCACCGGTGGGGATTGGAATGAGCAGTTCTTC. The chain couples TRBV7-9 to TRBJ2-1; D unresolved. The V gene lost 10 bases and the J gene lost 7 bases, with 14 bases spanning the gap. The CDR3 is 12 amino acids. Germline CDR1 and CDR2: SEHNR and FQNEAQ (reference sequence).

With regard to this clonotype: Its ends do not fully match the called genes, so a read error is possible. The chain couples TRBV4-2 to TRBJ1-1; the D is unclear. Germline CDR1 reads LGHNA; CDR2 reads YNFKEQ. The CDR3 is 11 residues long. CDR3 nucleotide sequence: TGTGCCACCGGGCAGGATACTGAAGCTTTCTTC. Translation: CATGQDTEAFF.

The genes are TRBV27 and TRBJ2-5; no firm D call. Per germline, CDR1 MNHEY and CDR2 SMNVEV (reference sequence). V was pared by 5 bases and J by 0 bases, with 13 bases between. CDR3 length: 15 amino acids. As DNA, the CDR3 is TGTGCCAGCAGTCCACTCAGGAGACACCAAGAGACCCAGTACTTC. It specifies CASSPLRRHQETQYF.

This clonotype was seen ten or more times. This rearrangement joins TRBV6-1 to TRBJ2-7; 7 nucleotides match TRBD1. After removal of 8 bases from V and 1 base from J, the junction contained 11 bases not matched to a gene. The CDR3 spans 15 residues. Germline V CDR1 and CDR2: MNHNS, SASEGT. The CDR3 nucleotides read TGTGCCAGCCTTCCGGGACAGACCTTATCCTACGAGCAGTACTTC. Translated: CASLPGQTLSYEQYF.

In its sample, this clonotype was seen many times. The genes are TRBV12-3 or TRBV12-4 and TRBJ2-1; D is unclear. The length of the CDR3 is 11 residues. The V end was cut by 3 bases, the J end by 7 bases, with 4 bases between. The CDR3 spells CASSFINEQFF. The CDR3 DNA is TGTGCCAGCAGTTTTATTAATGAGCAGTTCTTC.

The chain links TRBV6-5 to TRBJ2-3, with TRBD1 as a possible D gene (5 bases). CDR1 is MNHEY, CDR2 SVGAGI, per germline. Trimming removed 0 bases at V and 5 bases at J, with 12 bases between. The CDR3 has 15 residues. CDR3: CASSYSGPGQDTQYF. CDR3 nucleotides: TGTGCCAGCAGTTACTCCGGGCCAGGGCAAGATACGCAGTATTTT.

This chain uses TRBV19 with TRBJ2-3; TRBD2 matches 8 bases. V gave up 7 bases and J gave up 1 base; unmatched junction bases: 10. Germline lookup yields CDR1 LNHDA and CDR2 SQIVND (reference sequence). The CDR3 is made up of 16 amino acids. This chain's CDR3 is CASITIAGSRTDTQYF. For the CDR3, the DNA is TGTGCCAGTATTACTATAGCGGGGAGTCGCACAGATACGCAGTATTTT.

The chain carries TRBV12-3 or TRBV12-4 and TRBJ1-1; D is unresolved. Trimming stripped 6 bases from V and 6 bases from J, with 5 bases between. The CDR3 consists of 10 residues. The CDR3 reads CASSRAEAFF. The CDR3 nucleotides read TGTGCCAGCAGCCGGGCTGAAGCTTTCTTT.

The chain is built from TRBV27 and TRBJ1-6; a possible D gene is TRBD1 (5 bases). Per germline, CDR1 MNHEY and CDR2 SMNVEV (reference sequence). The CDR3 is 16 residues long. V lost 6 bases and J lost 5, with 17 bases in between. Written as DNA, the CDR3 is TGTGCCAGCAGCGCAGGGAGCGCCGTGGATAATTCACCCCTCCACTTT. Its translation: CASSAGSAVDNSPLHF.

This clonotype was seen ten or more times. Here the CDR3 DNA reads TGTGCCAGCAGCCCCCCCCTCCCTCCAGAGTTTGGCTACACCTTC. Encoded protein: CASSPPLPPEFGYTF. The chain couples TRBV7-9 to TRBJ1-2; D is unclear. V was cut by 5 bases and J by 7 bases, with 20 bases left in between. Germline lookup yields CDR1 SEHNR and CDR2 FQNEAQ (reference sequence). The CDR3 is 15 amino acids.

The J gene is TRBJ2-5, the V gene TRBV20-1; 9 bases map to TRBD1. Germline V gene lookup returns CDR1 DFQATT and CDR2 SNEGSKA (reference sequence). The V and J ends lost 0 bases and 5 bases, in that order; junction bases with no gene match: 7. The CDR3 runs 15 residues. CDR3 DNA: TGCAGTGCTAGAGACAGGGACAGGGAAGGGGAGACCCAGTACTTC. Amino acids: CSARDRDREGETQYF.

Only a few counts were recorded for this clonotype. This sequence joins TRBV5-6 and TRBJ1-1, with D uncertain. Germline V gives CDR1 SGHDT, CDR2 YYEEEE. The V gene lost 4 bases and the J gene lost 5 bases, with 12 bases spanning the gap. CDR3 size: 13 residues. This chain's CDR3 is CASSGGVGTEAFF. CDR3 sequence (DNA): TGTGCCAGCAGCGGAGGAGTTGGGACTGAAGCTTTCTTT.

The gene calls are TRBV2 and TRBJ1-2, with a possible D match to TRBD1 (5 bases). CDR3 length equals 13 residues. The V gene lost 8 bases and the J gene lost 1 base, with 11 bases spanning the gap. Per the germline V gene, CDR1 is SNHLY and CDR2 is FYNNEI. The CDR3 sequence: CASGGRVNYGYTF. The CDR3 bases are TGTGCCAGCGGGGGTCGGGTTAACTATGGCTACACCTTC.

There are many counts of this clonotype. The chain combines TRBV27 with TRBJ2-7, with 7 bases that match TRBD2. CDR1 and CDR2 (germline): MNHEY, SMNVEV (reference sequence). After removal of 5 bases from V and 4 bases from J, the junction contained 8 bases not matched to a gene. The CDR3 covers 14 residues. The CDR3, as DNA: TGTGCCAGCAGTGCTCGGGGAGGGATTTACGAGCAGTACTTC. Translation: CASSARGGIYEQYF.

In DNA form, the CDR3 reads TGTGCCAGCAGCCAAGGGACAGGGGCGAGCTTGGGCAATGAGCAGTTCTTC. Translated, it gives CASSQGTGASLGNEQFF. The chain employs TRBV13 and TRBJ2-1, with 10 nucleotides matching TRBD1. V lost 5 bases to trimming and J lost 6 bases; unmatched junction nucleotides: 13. The germline CDR1 and CDR2 sequences are PRHDT and FYEKMQ (reference sequence). The CDR3 contains 17 residues.